This T cell receptor beta chain originates from a study of T cell responses to AZD1222 COVID-19 vaccine. Study-wide background: Second doses at about 4 or about 12 weeks were pooled. The study's findings and limits: Among the donors, most were white British and more were female, and clonal diversity was possibly underestimated. Repertoire sampling happened only post peak T cell response.

The data were produced by immunoSEQ multiplex PCR, yet TCRdb's version contains in-frame clones alone and is incomplete. The sample records around 99,000 clones, over 85% being singletons. Concerning this clone: Its antigen is unknown.

This CDR3 has 15 amino acids. The ends were cut back, 4 bases at V and 5 bases at J, with 17 bases in the middle. Germline CDR1 SGHTA, CDR2 FQGNSA. Here the sequenced sample was peripheral blood, taken on day 0 of AZD1222 vaccination. This receptor was obtained from an adult in good health. This rearrangement joins TRBV7-2 to TRBJ2-5, with D possibly matching TRBD2 (6 bases). CDR3 nucleotide sequence: TGTGCCAGCAGCTCCCAGGTGGGGCTAGCGGAGACCCAGTACTTC. It yields the protein CASSSQVGLAETQYF.